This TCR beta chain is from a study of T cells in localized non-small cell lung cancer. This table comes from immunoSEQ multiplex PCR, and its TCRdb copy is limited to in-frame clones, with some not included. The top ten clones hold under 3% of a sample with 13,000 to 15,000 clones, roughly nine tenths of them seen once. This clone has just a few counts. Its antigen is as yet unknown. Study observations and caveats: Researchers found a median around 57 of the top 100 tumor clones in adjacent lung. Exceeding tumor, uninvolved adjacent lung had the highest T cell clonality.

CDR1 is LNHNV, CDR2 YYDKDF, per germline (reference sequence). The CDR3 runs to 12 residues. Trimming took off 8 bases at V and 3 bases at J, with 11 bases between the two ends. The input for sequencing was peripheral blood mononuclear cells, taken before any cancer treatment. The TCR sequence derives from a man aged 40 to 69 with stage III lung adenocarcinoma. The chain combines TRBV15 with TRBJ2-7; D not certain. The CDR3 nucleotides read TGTGCCACCTCGGACGTAATCTACGAGCAGTACTTC. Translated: CATSDVIYEQYF.